These 12 T cell receptor beta chains were all obtained from the same sample, sequenced in a study of blood T cell repertoires in COVID-19. TCRdb's table, derived via immunoSEQ multiplex PCR, lists solely in-frame clones and lacks some. The sample carries 200,000 or so clones, more than 80% recorded once. Sequencing input: peripheral blood. All receptors come from a man aged 25 to 40 with COVID-19, enrolled during active disease.

This clone came up a few times. The chain uses TRBV6-2 or TRBV6-3 and TRBJ1-1; D ambiguous. CDR3 size: 17 residues. Germline V gives CDR1 MNHEY, CDR2 SVGEGT. Trimming stripped 2 bases from V and 0 bases from J, with 16 bases between. The CDR3 region is CASSYPPRWQLNTEAFF. The CDR3 bases are TGTGCCAGCAGTTACCCGCCGCGGTGGCAGTTGAACACTGAAGCTTTCTTT.

The rearrangement uses TRBV24-1 and TRBJ1-2, with TRBD1 matching 12 bases. Unmatched junction bases numbered 7, after V lost 3 bases and J lost 6 bases. Germline V lookup: CDR1 KGHDR, CDR2 SFDVKD. CDR3 size: 16 residues. The CDR3 sequence is CATSDGGTGGKDGYTF. In nucleotides, the CDR3 is TGTGCCACCAGTGATGGAGGGACAGGGGGCAAGGATGGCTACACCTTC.

This chain links TRBV6-2 or TRBV6-3 with TRBJ2-7, with 9 positions matching TRBD2. CDR3 length: 14 residues. Looked up from germline, CDR1 is MNHEY and CDR2 is SVGEGT. The ends lost 4 bases at V and 6 bases at J; junction bases unmatched: 7. CDR3 sequence: CASSSGGGASEQYF. The CDR3 coding sequence is TGTGCCAGCAGTTCGGGCGGGGGGGCCAGCGAGCAGTACTTC.

The CDR3: CASSYLWTRQGGYTF. The CDR3 coding sequence is TGTGCCAGCAGTTACTTGTGGACTAGGCAGGGGGGCTACACCTTC. The chain is built from TRBV6-5 and TRBJ1-2; D possibly corresponds to TRBD1 (6 bases). V gave up 1 base and J gave up 8 bases, with 17 bases separating them. CDR1 and CDR2 (germline): MNHEY, SVGAGI. This CDR3 has 15 residues.

This clone was observed once. V gene TRBV7-9 combines with J gene TRBJ1-2, with 7 bases that match TRBD1. The CDR3 totals 16 residues. Per germline, CDR1 SEHNR and CDR2 FQNEAQ (reference sequence). V gave up 0 bases and J gave up 5 bases; unmatched junction bases: 9. CDR3 region: CASSLADRLPAYGYTF. The CDR3 DNA is TGTGCCAGCAGCTTAGCGGACAGGCTGCCGGCGTATGGCTACACCTTC.

A few counts support this clone. The rearrangement links TRBV11-2 to TRBJ1-2, with a tentative D call TRBD1 (5 bases). The ends were cut back, 2 bases at V and 4 bases at J, with 14 bases in the middle. Germline CDR1 reads SGHAT; CDR2 reads FQNNGV. The CDR3 is made up of 15 amino acids. The CDR3 coding sequence is TGTGCCAGCAGCTTAAAGTCAGGGATACCCTATGGCTACACCTTC. Translation: CASSLKSGIPYGYTF.

The V and J genes are TRBV7-9 and TRBJ1-5; 7 bases fit TRBD1. This CDR3 comprises 14 residues. J gave up 6 bases and V 6 bases, and 8 bases lay outside the gene matches. Germline values: CDR1 SEHNR, CDR2 FQNEAQ (reference sequence). As DNA, the CDR3 is TGTGCCAGCAGTTATAAGGGGGCCCCTCAGCCCCAGCATTTT. Its translation is CASSYKGAPQPQHF.

CDR3 sequence reads: CASSRRQGPLSGNTIYF. The CDR3, as DNA: TGTGCCAGCAGCCGAAGACAGGGCCCCCTCTCTGGAAACACCATATATTTT. The J gene is TRBJ1-3, the V gene TRBV7-9, with 7 positions matching TRBD1. This CDR3 is 17 amino acids long. Per the germline V gene, CDR1 is SEHNR and CDR2 is FQNEAQ (reference sequence). With 5 bases clipped from V and 0 bases from J, the junction kept 10 bases outside the gene matches.

This chain uses TRBV24-1 with TRBJ2-2; 11 positions agree with TRBD1. Germline CDR1 is KGHDR and CDR2 is SFDVKD. CDR3 size: 17 residues. V trimming: 2 bases; J trimming: 5 bases; junction bases outside the gene matches: 6. The CDR3 reads CATSDSLRDRGTGELFF. The CDR3 DNA reads TGTGCCACCAGTGATTCCCTACGGGACAGGGGGACCGGGGAGCTGTTTTTT.

The chain carries TRBV18 and TRBJ2-5; D is perhaps TRBD1 (5 bases). The CDR3 contains 14 residues. Germline CDR1 is KGHSH and CDR2 is LQKENI. Trimming stripped 2 bases from V and 3 bases from J, with 10 bases between. The CDR3 protein is CASSPTGPKETQYF. The CDR3 bases are TGTGCCAGCTCACCAACAGGACCAAAAGAGACCCAGTACTTC.

Here the CDR3 DNA reads TGTGCCAGCAGCTATGGAGGGACTAGCGGGGGGTTTGAGCAGTTCTTC. It translates to CASSYGGTSGGFEQFF. The chain carries TRBV9 and TRBJ2-1, with 15 bases that match TRBD2. CDR3 length: 16 amino acids. V lost 4 bases and J lost 9; bases outside the gene matches: 8. The germline CDR1 and CDR2 sequences are SGDLS and YYNGEE.

V is TRBV6-2 or TRBV6-3 and J is TRBJ2-3, with D tentatively TRBD2 (5 bases). Trimming took off 2 bases at V and 8 bases at J, with 8 bases between the two ends. Germline V gene data show CDR1 as MNHEY and CDR2 as SVGEGT. This CDR3 has 12 residues. The CDR3 is CASSYIEGTQYF. CDR3 coding DNA: TGTGCCAGCAGTTACATCGAGGGTACGCAGTATTTT.